The 7 T cell receptor beta chains given below trace back to one sample, sequenced in a study of T cell responses to AZD1222 COVID-19 vaccine. Assay used: immunoSEQ multiplex PCR; TCRdb lists only in-frame clones, some missing. The sample includes over 100,000 clones, around 90% of them seen just once. The source material was peripheral blood, sampled on day 0 of AZD1222 vaccination. The receptor source for this set is an adult in good health.

The chain recombines TRBV5-4 with TRBJ2-3, with 11 bases matching TRBD2. CDR3 size: 16 residues. In germline, CDR1 is SGHNT, CDR2 YYREEE (reference sequence). After removal of 1 base from V and 2 bases from J, the junction contained 3 bases not matched to a gene. The CDR3: CASSLTSGGLTDTQYF. CDR3 coding DNA: TGTGCCAGCAGCTTGACTAGCGGGGGCCTCACAGATACGCAGTATTTT.

This clone came up once. The rearrangement links TRBV5-1 to TRBJ1-2; D gene ambiguous. Trimming stripped 0 bases from V and 0 bases from J, with 12 bases between. Germline CDR1 reads SGHRS; CDR2 reads YFSETQ. The CDR3 loop spans 16 amino acids. CDR3 loop: CASSLDGSRTNYGYTF. CDR3 bases: TGCGCCAGCAGCTTGGACGGGTCTCGGACTAACTATGGCTACACCTTC.

This clone showed up just once. The V call is TRBV29-1, the J call TRBJ1-2; 7 bases match TRBD1. V lost 4 bases to trimming and J lost 4 bases; unmatched junction nucleotides: 3. There are 12 residues in the CDR3. CDR1 is SQVTM and CDR2 is ANQGSEA in the germline V gene. CDR3 nucleotides: TGCAGCGTTGGAGGGACAGCCTATGGCTACACCTTC. Encoded protein: CSVGGTAYGYTF.

The chain employs TRBV18 and TRBJ1-1; D is undetermined. V lost 0 bases to trimming and J lost 4 bases, with 6 bases between them. The CDR3 has 13 residues. Per germline, CDR1 KGHSH and CDR2 LQKENI. The CDR3 DNA reads TGTGCCAGCTCACCACCCTTGCGCACTGAAGCTTTCTTT. Residues: CASSPPLRTEAFF.

V usage is TRBV5-4 and J usage is TRBJ2-1; TRBD2 matches at 9 bases. With 0 bases clipped from V and 5 bases from J, the junction kept 15 bases outside the gene matches. Germline loops: CDR1 SGHNT, CDR2 YYREEE (reference sequence). The CDR3 extends over 19 amino acids. The CDR3 is CASSLDGLAGIDPHNEQFF. CDR3 in DNA: TGTGCCAGCAGCTTGGATGGGCTAGCGGGGATCGACCCCCACAATGAGCAGTTCTTC.

This clone was found a few times. This chain connects TRBV5-1 to TRBJ2-7; TRBD1 aligns across 9 bases. The CDR3 is 14 amino acids. Trimming cost V 4 bases and J 5 bases; bases outside gene matches: 7. Germline assignment: CDR1 SGHRS and CDR2 YFSETQ. The CDR3 loop is CASSLGTGRHEQYF. CDR3 coding DNA: TGCGCCAGCAGCCTAGGGACAGGGCGACACGAGCAGTACTTC.

The chain links TRBV4-1 to TRBJ2-4; the D gene is possibly TRBD2 (7 bases). Germline V CDR1 and CDR2: MGHRA, YSYEKL. CDR3 length: 15 residues. V lost 0 bases, J lost 8 bases, and 14 bases lay in between. In DNA form, the CDR3 reads TGCGCCAGCAGCCAAGAAGGGGGGGCGTCATACATTCAGTACTTC. It encodes CASSQEGGASYIQYF.